This TCR beta chain was identified in a study of cytomegalovirus exposure and HLA in healthy donors. Regarding the study as a whole: Altogether, around 160 TCR beta chains were recorded as cytomegalovirus-associated. Roughly uniform sequencing depth across donors was assumed, possibly incorrectly.

With 60 Vbeta and 13 Jbeta primers, the PCR was carried out. TCRdb's copy holds only in-frame clones and misses some; the assay was immunoSEQ multiplex PCR. The sample includes about 140,000 clones, approximately 79% seen only once; the top ten take approximately 10%. Donors likely had unrecorded immune exposures despite being nominally healthy when sampled. About this clone itself: Its cognate antigen is unknown.

V lost 3 bases and J lost 3; bases outside the gene matches: 6. The CDR3 has 16 amino acids. The germline V gene encodes CDR1 MNHEY and CDR2 SMNVEV (reference sequence). The sequencing input was PBMCs. The receptor's source is a woman between 45 and 65 years old in good health and CMV-seropositive. This chain joins TRBV27 and TRBJ1-5, with 9 bases identical to TRBD1. Here the CDR3 DNA reads TGTGCCAGCAGTTTTTTGGGGGACAGGGTCAATCAGCCCCAGCATTTT. Translating it yields CASSFLGDRVNQPQHF.